This T cell receptor (beta chain) was observed in a study of T cell responses to AZD1222 COVID-19 vaccine. Findings of the study overall: Regions 160-218 and 743-854 dominated among vaccine-associated CD4 TCRs spanning spike. Baseline antibody screening turned up just six seropositive AZD1222 recipients. The donor cohort was predominantly white British with a female majority, and clonal diversity may have been underestimated. After two AZD1222 doses, spike-specific TCR breadth and depth rose versus day 0.

This clone is a singleton in its sample. The antigen remains unidentified. The CDR3 has 11 amino acids. CDR1 and CDR2 from the germline V gene are MGHDK and SYGVNS. V lost 5 bases and J lost 4, with 4 bases in between. TCRdb's table, derived via immunoSEQ multiplex PCR, lists solely in-frame clones and lacks some. Among roughly 140,000 clones listed, about nine tenths were seen once. The clonotype originates from an adult in good health. The source was peripheral blood, collected on day 0 of MenACWY control vaccination. The rearrangement uses TRBV25-1 and TRBJ2-3; D remains ambiguous. CDR3 sequence reads: CASSPADTQYF. The CDR3 coding sequence is TGTGCCAGCAGTCCGGCAGATACGCAGTATTTT. Using reference TRBV25-1 and TRBJ2-3 for the parts outside the CDR3, the full variable domain is EADIYQTPRYLVIGTGKKITLECSQTMGHDKMYWYQQDPGMELHLIHYSYGVNSTEKGDLSSESTVSRIRTEHFPLTLESARPSHTSQYLCASSPADTQYFGPGTRLTVL.